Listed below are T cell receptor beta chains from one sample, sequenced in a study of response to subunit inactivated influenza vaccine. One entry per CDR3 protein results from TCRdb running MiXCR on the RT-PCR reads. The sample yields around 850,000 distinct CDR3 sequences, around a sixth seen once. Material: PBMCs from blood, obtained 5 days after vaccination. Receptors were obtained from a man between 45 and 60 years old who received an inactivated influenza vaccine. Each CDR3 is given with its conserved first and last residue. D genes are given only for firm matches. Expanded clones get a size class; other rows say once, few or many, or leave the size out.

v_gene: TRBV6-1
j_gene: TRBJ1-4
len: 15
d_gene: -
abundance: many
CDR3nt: TGTGCCAGCAGTGCCGGGTCCTCAACTAATGAAAAACTGTTTTTT
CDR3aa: CASSAGSSTNEKLFF

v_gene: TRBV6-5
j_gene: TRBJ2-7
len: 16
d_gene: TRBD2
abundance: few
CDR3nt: TGTGCCAGCAGTTACAGTGCGGGGGTGGCTTCCTACGAGCAGTACTTC
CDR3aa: CASSYSAGVASYEQYF

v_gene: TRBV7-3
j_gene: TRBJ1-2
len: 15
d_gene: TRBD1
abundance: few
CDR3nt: TGTGCCAGCAGCTTACCGGGTGGGGACAGGAAGAGCTACACCTTC
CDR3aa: CASSLPGGDRKSYTF

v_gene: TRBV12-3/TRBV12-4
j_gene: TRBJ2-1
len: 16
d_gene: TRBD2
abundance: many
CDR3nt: TGTGCCAGCAGTGTAGCGGGGGGCCGCTCCTACAATGAGCAGTTCTTC
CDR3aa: CASSVAGGRSYNEQFF

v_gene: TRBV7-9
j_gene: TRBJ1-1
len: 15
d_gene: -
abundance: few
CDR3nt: TGTGCCAGCAGCCTGGACGGATACCCGAACACTGAAGCTTTCTTT
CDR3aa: CASSLDGYPNTEAFF

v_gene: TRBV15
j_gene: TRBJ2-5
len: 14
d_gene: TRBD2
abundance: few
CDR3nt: TGTGCCACCAGCAGAGATCCGGGGGGGGAGACCCAGTACTTC
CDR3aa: CATSRDPGGETQYF

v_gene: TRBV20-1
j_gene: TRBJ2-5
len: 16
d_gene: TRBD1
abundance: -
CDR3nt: TGCAGTGCTAGAGCTAAGGGGGCTGGTAAAGGGGAGACCCAGTACTTC
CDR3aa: CSARAKGAGKGETQYF

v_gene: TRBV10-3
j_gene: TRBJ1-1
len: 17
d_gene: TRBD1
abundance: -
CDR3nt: TGTGCCATCAGTGAACCGGGACAGGGGGAGGTTATCACTGAAGCTTTCTTT
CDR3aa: CAISEPGQGEVITEAFF

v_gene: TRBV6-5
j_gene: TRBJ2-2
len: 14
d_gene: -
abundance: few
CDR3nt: TGTGCCAGCAGTTACTCCAGGTTTGCCGGGGAGCTGTTTTTT
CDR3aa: CASSYSRFAGELFF

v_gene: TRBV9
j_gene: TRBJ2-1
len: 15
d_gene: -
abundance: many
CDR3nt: TGTGCCAGCAGCGTCCGGGACTCCTCCTACAATGAGCAGTTCTTC
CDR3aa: CASSVRDSSYNEQFF

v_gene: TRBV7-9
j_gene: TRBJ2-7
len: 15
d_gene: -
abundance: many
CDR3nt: TGTGCCAGCAGCCCTAGGTGGCAGGGCTCCTACGAGCAGTACTTC
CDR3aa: CASSPRWQGSYEQYF

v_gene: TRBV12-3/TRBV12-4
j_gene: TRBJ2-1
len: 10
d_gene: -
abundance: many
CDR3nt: TGTGCCAGCAGTCCCTTGGTGCAGTTCTTC
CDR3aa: CASSPLVQFF

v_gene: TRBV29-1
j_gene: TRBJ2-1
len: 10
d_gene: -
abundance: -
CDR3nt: TGCAGCGTCGGTATGCTTGAGCAGTTCTTC
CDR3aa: CSVGMLEQFF

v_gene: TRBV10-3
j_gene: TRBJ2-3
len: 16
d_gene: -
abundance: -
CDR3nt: TGTGCCATCAGTGATCCCCGACGGGACGCCACAGATACGCAGTATTTT
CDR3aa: CAISDPRRDATDTQYF

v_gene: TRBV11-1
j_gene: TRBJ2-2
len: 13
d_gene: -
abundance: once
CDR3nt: TGTGCCAGCAGCTTACACTTTTCAGAGGAGCTGTTTTTT
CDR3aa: CASSLHFSEELFF

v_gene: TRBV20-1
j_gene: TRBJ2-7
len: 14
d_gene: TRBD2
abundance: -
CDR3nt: TGCAGTGCTAGAGAGGTACTAGCGGGAGGTGAGCAGTACTTC
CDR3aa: CSAREVLAGGEQYF

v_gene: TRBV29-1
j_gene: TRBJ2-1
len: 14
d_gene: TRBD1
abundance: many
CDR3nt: TGCAGCGTTGTTGGGACAGGAGAATACAATGAGCAGTTCTTC
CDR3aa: CSVVGTGEYNEQFF

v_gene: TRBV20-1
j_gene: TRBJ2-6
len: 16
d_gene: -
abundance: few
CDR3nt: TGCAGTGCCGGCCCCAGGTCGAGGTCTGGGGCCAACGTCCTGACTTTC
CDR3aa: CSAGPRSRSGANVLTF

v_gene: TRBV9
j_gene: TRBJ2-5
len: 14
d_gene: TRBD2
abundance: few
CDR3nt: TGTGCCAGCAGCCCCCCTGGGGGGGTAGAGACCCAGTACTTC
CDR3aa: CASSPPGGVETQYF

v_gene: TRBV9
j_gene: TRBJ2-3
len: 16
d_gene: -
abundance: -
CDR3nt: TGTGCCAGCAGCGTAGCGGGCCAGCGGGGCACAGATACGCAGTATTTT
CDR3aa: CASSVAGQRGTDTQYF

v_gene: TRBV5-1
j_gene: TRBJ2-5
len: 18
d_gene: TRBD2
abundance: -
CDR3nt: TGCGCCAGCAGCACCGGACTAGCGGGGTTTTCGGGGCAAGAGACCCAGTACTTC
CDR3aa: CASSTGLAGFSGQETQYF

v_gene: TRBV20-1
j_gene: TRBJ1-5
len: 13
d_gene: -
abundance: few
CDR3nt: TGCAGTGCCGGTGGCAGTTTAAATCAGCCCCAGCATTTT
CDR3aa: CSAGGSLNQPQHF

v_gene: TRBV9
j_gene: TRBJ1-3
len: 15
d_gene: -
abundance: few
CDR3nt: TGTGCCAGCAGCGCGGACGGACTCTCTGGAAACACCATATATTTT
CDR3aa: CASSADGLSGNTIYF

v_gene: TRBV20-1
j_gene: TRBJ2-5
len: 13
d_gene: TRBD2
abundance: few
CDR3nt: TGCAGGGTTGGGGGACTAGGAGAAGAGACCCAGTACTTC
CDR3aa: CRVGGLGEETQYF

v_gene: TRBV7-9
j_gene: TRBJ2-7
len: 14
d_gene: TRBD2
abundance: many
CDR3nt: TGCGCCAGCAGCACCCGGACTAGCTCCTACGAGCAGTACTTC
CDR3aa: CASSTRTSSYEQYF

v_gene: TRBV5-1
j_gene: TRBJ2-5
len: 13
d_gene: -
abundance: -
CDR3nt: TGCGCCAGCAGCTTGGACCTGCAAGAGACCCAGTACTTC
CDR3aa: CASSLDLQETQYF

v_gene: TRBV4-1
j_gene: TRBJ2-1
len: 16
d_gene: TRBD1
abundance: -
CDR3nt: TGCGCCAGCAGCCAAGTCGAACTACAGGGGGCTGAAGAGCAGTTCTTC
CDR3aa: CASSQVELQGAEEQFF

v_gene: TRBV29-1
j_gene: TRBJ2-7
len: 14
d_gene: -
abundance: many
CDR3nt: TGCAGCGTTGGCTTTGGCAGGGCCCTCTACGAGCAGTACTTC
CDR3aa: CSVGFGRALYEQYF

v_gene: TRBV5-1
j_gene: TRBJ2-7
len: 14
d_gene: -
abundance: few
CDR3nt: TGCGCCAGCAGCATTGTACAGGGTCGGGACGAGCAGTACTTC
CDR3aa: CASSIVQGRDEQYF

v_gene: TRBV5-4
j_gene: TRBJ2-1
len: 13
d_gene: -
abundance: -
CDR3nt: TGTGCCAGCAGCCATAGGGGCCCGGGTGAGCAGTTCTTC
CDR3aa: CASSHRGPGEQFF

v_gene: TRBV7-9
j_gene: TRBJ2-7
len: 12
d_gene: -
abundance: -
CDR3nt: TGTGCCAGCAGCTTTTGGACGGACGAGCAGTACTTC
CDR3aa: CASSFWTDEQYF